This TCR beta chain originates from a study of cytomegalovirus exposure and HLA in healthy donors. Points from the study as a whole: Common viral pathogens (according to a later analysis) appeared linked to several of the most significant clusters. No immune exposure information besides CMV serostatus was available. A later analysis found most CMV-associated TCR beta chains apparently HLA-restricted. The authors considered a cluster of highly shared sequence variants likely to be a sequencing artifact.

CDR1 SGHDT and CDR2 YYEEEE come from the germline V gene. V gave up 2 bases and J gave up 8 bases; unmatched junction bases: 17. The length of the CDR3 is 19 residues. On this clone itself: Its cognate antigen is unknown.

The PCR contained 60 Vbeta and 13 Jbeta primers. Sequenced by immunoSEQ multiplex PCR; TCRdb stores in-frame clones only, minus some. The sample table sets out 65,000 to 95,000 clones. The clonotype comes from a woman in her sixties in good health and CMV-seronegative. Sample: PBMCs. The V and J genes are TRBV5-6 and TRBJ2-1; 12 bases align to TRBD2. CDR3 nucleotide sequence: TGTGCCAGCAGCTTAGAAAGACTAGCGGGAGCTATGGGACCCCATGAGCAGTTCTTC. It encodes CASSLERLAGAMGPHEQFF.